The table lists the clone carrying this TCR beta chain with a count of one. Its antigen is unidentified. Clones were sequenced by immunoSEQ multiplex PCR, and TCRdb holds only the in-frame ones, with some missing. In the table there are 75,000 to 90,000 clones, roughly 92% of which are singletons. The data belong to a study of OX40 agonist ivuxolimab in advanced cancers. As for the study in general: Ivuxolimab, which patients received intravenously every 2 weeks, was dosed at 0.01 to 10 mg/kg. Previous treatment with anti-PD-1, anti-PD-L1 or anti-CTLA-4 therapy was allowed; approximately 40% had received some.

V lost 8 bases to trimming and J lost 6 bases; unmatched junction nucleotides: 5. This CDR3 is built from 14 residues. Germline V CDR1 and CDR2: MNHEY, SMNVEV (reference sequence). Notes on the study in general: Some nonresponders also had low normalized T-cell clonal expansion.

This receptor was identified in an adult with an advanced solid tumor such as melanoma, head and neck, liver or kidney cancer. The specimen was CD4+ or CD8+ T cells sorted from blood, collected in a trial of the OX40 agonist ivuxolimab. The chain is built from TRBV27 and TRBJ2-1; TRBD2 matches 12 bases. DNA of the CDR3: TGTGCCAGCCAGGGACTAGCGGGTCGCAATGAGCAGTTCTTC. Residues: CASQGLAGRNEQFF.